This record concerns one T cell receptor beta chain sequence. The sample is drawn from a study of T cells expressing NK-cell markers. TCRdb reprocessed the 5' RACE reads and keeps a single row for each CDR3 protein, giving no DNA. Seen in this sample are 350,000 to 400,000 distinct CDR3 sequences; the ten most common clones hold about 11%. The clonotype originates from a woman in her 50s in good health. The sequenced sample consisted of blood T cells: a sorted CD56 or NKG2C T cell subset, CD4+ or CD8+ T cells, or bulk PBMC T cells (not recorded which).

The CDR3: CASSQGGNIQYF. The chain links TRBV7-9 to TRBJ2-4; TCRdb designates TRBD1, a call that cannot be tested without DNA. This CDR3 comprises 12 residues. Germline V lookup: CDR1 SEHNR, CDR2 FQNEAQ (reference sequence).